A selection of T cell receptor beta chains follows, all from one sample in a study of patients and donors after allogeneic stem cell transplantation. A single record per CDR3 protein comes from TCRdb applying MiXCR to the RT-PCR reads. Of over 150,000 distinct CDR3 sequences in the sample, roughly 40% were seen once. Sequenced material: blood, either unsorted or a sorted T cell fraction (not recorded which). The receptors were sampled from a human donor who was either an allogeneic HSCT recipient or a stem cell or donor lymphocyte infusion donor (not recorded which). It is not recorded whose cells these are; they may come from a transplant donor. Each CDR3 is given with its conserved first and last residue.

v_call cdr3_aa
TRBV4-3 CASSPGRANTEAFF
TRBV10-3 CAISRDISMNTEAFF
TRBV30 CAWSQNRGTNEKLFF
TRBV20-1 CSARGLNTGELFF
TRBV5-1 CASSLGGKETQYF
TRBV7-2 CASSLGVSSSGNTIYF
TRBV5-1 CASSPRLAPAYEQYF
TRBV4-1 CASSQVPSERNEQFF
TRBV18 CASSPHSFSTIYF
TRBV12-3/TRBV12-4 CASSLAITVNTEAFF
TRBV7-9 CASSLSDLYGYTF
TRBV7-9 CASRPTTGGTEAFF
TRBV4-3 CASSPVTATVTGELFF
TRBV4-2 CASSQDVADSYEQYF
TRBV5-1 CASSNTGSEQYF
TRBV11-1 CASSSRVGSYGYTF
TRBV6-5 CASRTTGGYGYTF
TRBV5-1 CASSLEGTSNNEQFF
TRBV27 CASSLYEPGTSGSYEQYF
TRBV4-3 CASSRFQGNEQFF
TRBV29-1 CSVGYNTEAFF
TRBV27 CASSLDSPSGELFF
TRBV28 CASSLNAAYEQYF
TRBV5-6 CASSSNRERNYGYTF
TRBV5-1 CASSPDGGGSDTF
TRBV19 CASSFIGTGYEQYF
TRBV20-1 CSAPSTEDYGYTF
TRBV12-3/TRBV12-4 CASSARAYGYTF
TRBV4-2 CASSQGQGGTGELFF
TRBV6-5 CASSYSTGQNTEAFF
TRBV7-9 CASSFGQGDTEAFF
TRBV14 CASSLGSRAEAFF
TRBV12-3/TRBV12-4 CASRLSGRASEQYF